The rows below give T cell receptor beta chains drawn from one sample of a study of radiation and T cells in renal cell carcinoma. Assay used: immunoSEQ multiplex PCR; TCRdb lists only in-frame clones, some missing. This sample has about 7,900 clones; less than 70% occur once, and the top ten carry around 40%. Sequenced here: tumor tissue, sampled from a patient whose treatment was nephrectomy without radiotherapy. The source is a woman between 65 and 79 years old with renal cell carcinoma. Both conserved end residues are part of each CDR3. The order of the fields is J gene, V gene, CDR3 protein.

j_call: TRBJ1-2
v_call: TRBV5-1
cdr3_aa: CASSPQGPYGYTF

j_call: TRBJ2-1
v_call: TRBV19
cdr3_aa: CASSGQGDSPTNEQFF

j_call: TRBJ1-3
v_call: TRBV30
cdr3_aa: CAWSVWGVGNTIYF

j_call: TRBJ1-1
v_call: TRBV6-5
cdr3_aa: CASRRGGLAEAFF

j_call: TRBJ1-1
v_call: TRBV2
cdr3_aa: CASRRTGGNMNTEAFF

j_call: TRBJ1-6
v_call: TRBV7-9
cdr3_aa: CASSSTEGKSSSPLHF

j_call: TRBJ2-7
v_call: TRBV6-5
cdr3_aa: CASSYSDSPYEQYF

j_call: TRBJ1-2
v_call: TRBV30
cdr3_aa: CAWSVLGLYGYTF

j_call: TRBJ2-7
v_call: TRBV5-8
cdr3_aa: CASSAHRVLSYEQYF

j_call: TRBJ1-2
v_call: TRBV6-4
cdr3_aa: CASSLPTAPNYGYTF

j_call: TRBJ1-1
v_call: TRBV30
cdr3_aa: CAWDRASNTEAFF

j_call: TRBJ1-1
v_call: TRBV5-1
cdr3_aa: CASSLAAGEHTEAFF

j_call: TRBJ1-5
v_call: TRBV6-6
cdr3_aa: CASRRTGGNQPQHF

j_call: TRBJ2-7
v_call: TRBV27
cdr3_aa: CASSLTPPEGQLYEQYF